This section outlines one T cell receptor (beta chain) sequence together with its context. This sample was taken from a study of blood T cell repertoires in COVID-19. Study overall: Spain, Italy and the United States supplied samples that represented acute and convalescent COVID-19.

Looked up from germline, CDR1 is LGHDT and CDR2 is YNNKEL (reference sequence). CDR3 length: 14 amino acids. Trimming took 6 bases from V and 10 from J; bases not matched to a gene: 12. Per the original methods: Scientists estimated how many nucleated cells there were by amplifying reference gene primers. Measured with immunoSEQ multiplex PCR; TCRdb has only the in-frame clones, and not every one. V and J calls and clone size come straight from that table; D and trimming were deduced from the DNA. Of about 200,000 clones in the sample, roughly 84% were seen once. This TCR was recovered from a man aged 45 to 65 with COVID-19, enrolled during active disease. This chain uses TRBV3-1 (or the pseudogene TRBV3-2) with TRBJ1-1; TRBD1 matches 9 bases. The source material was peripheral blood. The CDR3 region is CASRQPGQGSVAFF. CDR3 in DNA: TGTGCCAGCAGACAACCGGGACAGGGCTCGGTAGCTTTCTTT.